The 17 T cell receptor beta chains presented below share a single source sample, sequenced in a study of cytomegalovirus exposure and HLA in healthy donors. Use of 60 Vbeta and 13 Jbeta primers characterized the PCR. Repertoires were generated with immunoSEQ multiplex PCR, while TCRdb's copy carries only in-frame clones and drops some. Here the sample spans fewer than 150,000 clones, 60% to 80% being singletons. The sequenced sample was PBMCs. The receptors originated from a man in his fifties in good health and CMV-seropositive.

This clone was counted once. V usage is TRBV7-8 and J usage is TRBJ2-2; tentative D call: TRBD2 (6 bases). The V end lost 3 bases, the J end lost 4 bases, and 9 bases lay between the germline ends. Per germline, CDR1 SGHVS and CDR2 FQNEAQ. This CDR3 has 14 residues. The CDR3 sequence: CASSFRGSTGELFF. As DNA, the CDR3 is TGTGCCAGCAGCTTTCGGGGGAGCACCGGGGAGCTGTTTTTT.

The genes are TRBV7-2 and TRBJ1-1; D uncertain. The ends were cut back, 5 bases at V and 3 bases at J, with 16 bases in the middle. CDR1 and CDR2 (germline): SGHTA, FQGNSA. The CDR3 consists of 15 residues. Written as DNA, the CDR3 is TGTGCCAGCAGCCTTCATCCGGGAGCGGACACTGAAGCTTTCTTT. Amino acid sequence: CASSLHPGADTEAFF.

This clone was recorded a few times. The chain is built from TRBV7-9 and TRBJ1-1; no definite D call. In germline, CDR1 is SEHNR, CDR2 FQNEAQ (reference sequence). The CDR3 extends over 15 amino acids. Trimming left V 4 bases short and J 0 bases short, with 12 bases between. The CDR3 DNA follows: TGTGCCAGCAGCTCACTCGGGGTAATGAACACTGAAGCTTTCTTT. Its translation is CASSSLGVMNTEAFF.

The V call is TRBV6-5, the J call TRBJ1-6; D is unresolved. CDR1 MNHEY and CDR2 SVGAGI come from the germline V gene. The CDR3 runs 15 residues. Trimming pared 4 bases from V and 2 bases from J, leaving 9 bases between. The CDR3, as DNA: TGTGCCAGCAGTTCGAGAACGGCCTATAATTCACCCCTCCACTTT. It specifies CASSSRTAYNSPLHF.

The rearrangement joins TRBV19 to TRBJ1-1; tentatively, D is TRBD1 (5 bases). From germline, CDR1 is LNHDA and CDR2 SQIVND (reference sequence). The V end lost 5 bases, the J end lost 5 bases, and 15 bases lay between the germline ends. The CDR3 spans 14 residues. CDR3 in amino acids: CASSSLGRGTEAFF. CDR3 DNA: TGTGCCAGTAGTTCCCTAGGAAGGGGAACTGAAGCTTTCTTT.

The chain uses TRBV28 and TRBJ2-7, with TRBD1 as a possible D gene (6 bases). Trimming pared 6 bases from V and 6 bases from J, leaving 12 bases between. Germline loops: CDR1 MDHEN, CDR2 SYDVKM. The CDR3 extends over 12 amino acids. The DNA of the CDR3 is TGTGCCAGCAGGACGGGACATTCCGAGCAGTACTTC. Its translation: CASRTGHSEQYF.

The rearrangement uses TRBV10-2 and TRBJ2-7, with 10 positions matching TRBD2. Trimming cost V 1 base and J 5 bases; bases outside gene matches: 8. This CDR3 is built from 16 residues. Per germline, CDR1 WSHSY and CDR2 SAAADI. The CDR3 reads CASSEWGSGGGNEQYF. The CDR3, as DNA: TGCGCCAGCAGTGAGTGGGGGAGCGGGGGGGGCAACGAGCAGTACTTC.

This chain joins TRBV2 and TRBJ2-5, with 13 bases that match TRBD2. J gave up 7 bases and V 5 bases, and 19 bases lay outside the gene matches. Looked up from germline, CDR1 is SNHLY and CDR2 is FYNNEI. This CDR3 has 19 residues. CDR3 loop: CASSPTTPGLAGPRGTQYF. In DNA form, the CDR3 reads TGTGCCAGCAGTCCTACTACTCCGGGACTAGCGGGACCTCGGGGGACCCAGTACTTC.

The V and J genes are TRBV28 and TRBJ1-4; D possibly corresponds to TRBD1 (5 bases). Deletions cut 8 bases from V and 7 bases from J, with 11 bases between. The V gene's germline CDR1 is MDHEN and CDR2 SYDVKM. The CDR3 is made up of 12 amino acids. The CDR3 bases are TGTGCCAGCCGGCCCGGGGGTGAAAAACTGTTTTTT. It translates to CASRPGGEKLFF.

This chain connects TRBV5-6 to TRBJ2-2; the match to TRBD1 covers 7 bases. Germline trimming cut 5 bases from V and 4 bases from J; bases unmatched to any gene: 11. Germline-derived CDR1 and CDR2 are SGHDT and YYEEEE. The CDR3 contains 16 residues. CDR3 loop: CASRPRQGLSTGELFF. The CDR3, as DNA: TGTGCCAGCAGGCCCCGACAGGGTTTGAGCACCGGGGAGCTGTTTTTT.

The chain recombines TRBV5-6 with TRBJ2-1; 8 nucleotides agree with TRBD2. The ends lost 6 bases at V and 3 bases at J; junction bases unmatched: 20. This CDR3 is 19 amino acids long. The germline V gene has CDR1 SGHDT and CDR2 YYEEEE. CDR3 in amino acids: CASTPFTGGAKYIYNEQFF. The CDR3 nucleotides read TGTGCCAGCACCCCATTTACCGGGGGGGCCAAATACATCTACAATGAGCAGTTCTTC. Based on the CDR3 plus reference TRBV5-6 and TRBJ2-1, the full variable domain is DAGVTQSPTHLIKTRGQQVTLRCSPKSGHDTVSWYQQALGQGPQFIFQYYEEEERQRGNFPDRFSGHQFPNYSSELNVNALLLGDSALYLCASTPFTGGAKYIYNEQFFGPGTRLTVL.

This chain uses TRBV7-9 with TRBJ2-3; D is possibly TRBD1 (5 bases). V was clipped by 5 bases and J by 0 bases, with 15 bases between them. This CDR3 contains 16 residues. Germline V gene sequence: CDR1 SEHNR, CDR2 FQNEAQ (reference sequence). This CDR3 reads CASSPRDGSSTDTQYF. The CDR3 DNA reads TGTGCCAGCAGCCCCAGGGATGGTTCTAGCACAGATACGCAGTATTTT.

V is TRBV5-1 and J is TRBJ2-5; 8 bases line up with TRBD1. The J call may be in error: the DNA end matches TRBJ2-7 better. Germline assignment: CDR1 SGHRS and CDR2 YFSETQ. The CDR3 runs 15 residues. DNA of the CDR3: TGCGCCAGCAGCTTGGTCGCTGGACAGGGAAACGAGCAGTACTTC. This gives the protein CASSLVAGQGNEQYF.

The genes are TRBV7-6 and TRBJ2-1; TRBD1 aligns across 7 bases. CDR1 is SGHVS, CDR2 FNYEAQ, per germline. The V and J ends lost 5 bases and 8 bases, in that order; junction bases with no gene match: 9. CDR3 length equals 14 residues. The CDR3 nucleotides are TGTGCCAGCAGCCATCTATCTACAGGGGATGAGCAGTTCTTC. Its translation is CASSHLSTGDEQFF.

CDR3 sequence: CASRWTGASVETQYF. For the CDR3, the DNA is TGCGCCAGCAGATGGACAGGGGCGTCGGTAGAGACCCAGTACTTC. This chain connects TRBV5-1 to TRBJ2-5; TRBD1 aligns across 9 bases. V shed 5 bases and J 4 bases; nucleotides not matched to a gene: 9. This CDR3 has 15 residues. CDR1 SGHRS and CDR2 YFSETQ come from the germline V gene.

This clone came up once. The genes are TRBV6-5 and TRBJ1-5; D call uncertain. The V end lost 2 bases, the J end lost 5 bases, and 7 bases lay between the germline ends. Germline CDR1 is MNHEY and CDR2 is SVGAGI. The CDR3 consists of 13 residues. In DNA, the CDR3 is TGTGCCAGCAGTTACAAGGGAGATCAGCCCCAGCATTTT. It translates to CASSYKGDQPQHF.

J is TRBJ2-1 and V is TRBV9; perhaps TRBD1 as D (6 bases). The CDR3 has 14 residues. Germline V CDR1 and CDR2: SGDLS, YYNGEE. Trimming left V 3 bases short and J 5 bases short, with 12 bases between. CDR3 in amino acids: CASSAGTFDNEQFF. The CDR3 DNA is TGTGCCAGCAGCGCCGGGACATTCGACAATGAGCAGTTCTTC.